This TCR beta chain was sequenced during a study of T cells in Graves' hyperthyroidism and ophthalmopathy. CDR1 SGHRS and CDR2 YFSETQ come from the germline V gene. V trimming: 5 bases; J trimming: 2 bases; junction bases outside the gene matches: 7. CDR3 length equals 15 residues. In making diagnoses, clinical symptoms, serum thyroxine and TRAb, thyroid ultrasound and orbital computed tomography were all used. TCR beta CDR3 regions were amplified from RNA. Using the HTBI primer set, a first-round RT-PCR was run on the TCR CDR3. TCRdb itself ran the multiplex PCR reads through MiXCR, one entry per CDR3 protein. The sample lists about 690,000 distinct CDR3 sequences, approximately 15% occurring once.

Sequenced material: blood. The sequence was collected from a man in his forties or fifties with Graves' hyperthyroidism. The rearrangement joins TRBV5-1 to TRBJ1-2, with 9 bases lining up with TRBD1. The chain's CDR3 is CASRGVGQGNYGYTF. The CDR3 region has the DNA TGCGCCAGCAGGGGCGTGGGACAGGGCAACTATGGCTACACCTTC.